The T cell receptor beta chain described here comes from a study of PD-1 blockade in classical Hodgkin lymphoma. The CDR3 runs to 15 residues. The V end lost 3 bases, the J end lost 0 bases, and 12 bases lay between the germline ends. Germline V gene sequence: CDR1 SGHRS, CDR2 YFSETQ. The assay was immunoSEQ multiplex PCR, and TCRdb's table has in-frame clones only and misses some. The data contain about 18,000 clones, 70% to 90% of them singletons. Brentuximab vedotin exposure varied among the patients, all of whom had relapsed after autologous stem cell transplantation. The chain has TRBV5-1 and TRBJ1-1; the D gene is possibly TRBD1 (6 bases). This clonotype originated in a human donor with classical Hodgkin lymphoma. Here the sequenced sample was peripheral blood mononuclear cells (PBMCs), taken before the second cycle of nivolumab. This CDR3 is CASSSRDIMNTEAFF. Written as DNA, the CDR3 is TGCGCCAGCAGCTCACGGGACATCATGAACACTGAAGCTTTCTTT.